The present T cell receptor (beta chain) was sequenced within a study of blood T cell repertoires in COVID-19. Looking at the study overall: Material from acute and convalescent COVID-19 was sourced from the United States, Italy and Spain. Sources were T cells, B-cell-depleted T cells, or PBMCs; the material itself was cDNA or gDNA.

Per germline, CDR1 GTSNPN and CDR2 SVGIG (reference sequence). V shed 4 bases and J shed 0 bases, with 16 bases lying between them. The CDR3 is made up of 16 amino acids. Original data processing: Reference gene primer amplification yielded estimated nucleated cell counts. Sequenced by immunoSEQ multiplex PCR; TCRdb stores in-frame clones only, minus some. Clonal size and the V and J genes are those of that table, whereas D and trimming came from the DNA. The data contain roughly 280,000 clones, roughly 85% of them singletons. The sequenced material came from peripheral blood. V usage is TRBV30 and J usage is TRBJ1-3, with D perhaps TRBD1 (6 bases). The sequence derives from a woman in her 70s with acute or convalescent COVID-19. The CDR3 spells CAWTLLDSYSGNTIYF. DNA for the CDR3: TGTGCCTGGACCCTTTTGGACAGCTACTCTGGAAACACCATATATTTT. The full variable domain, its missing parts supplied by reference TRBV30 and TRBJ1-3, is SQTIHQWPATLVQPVGSPLSLECTVEGTSNPNLYWYRQAAGRGLQLLFYSVGIGQISSEVPQNLSASRPQDRQFILSSKKLLLSDSGFYLCAWTLLDSYSGNTIYFGEGSWLTVV.